The table lists the clone carrying this T cell receptor beta chain with a few counts. This sample is part of a study of blood T cell repertoires in COVID-19. This CDR3 has 14 residues. V lost 4 bases and J lost 4, with 15 bases in between. The V gene's germline CDR1 is SQVTM and CDR2 ANQGSEA. Repertoires were generated with immunoSEQ multiplex PCR, while TCRdb's copy carries only in-frame clones and drops some. The profile shows some 42,000 clones, 76% of them singletons. This chain connects TRBV29-1 to TRBJ2-3; D is possibly TRBD2 (5 bases). The specimen was peripheral blood. The clonotype comes from a man aged 80 or over with acute or convalescent COVID-19. The CDR3 region has the DNA TGCAGCGTTGCTGGGATGAGGGCCGCAGATACGCAGTATTTT. Its translation is CSVAGMRAADTQYF.